This TCR beta chain derives from a study of tumor-infiltrating lymphocytes in oesophageal squamous cell carcinoma. Germline V gene lookup returns CDR1 SGHTA and CDR2 FQGNSA. This CDR3 contains 12 residues. From the PCR reads, TCRdb called clonotypes with MiXCR, one entry per CDR3 protein. This table has about 14,000 distinct CDR3 sequences, roughly 51% appearing once. This TCR derives from a female donor with esophageal squamous cell carcinoma. The rearrangement joins TRBV7-2 to TRBJ2-3; D unclear. The J call could be wrong; TRBJ2-1 is a better fit for the DNA end. Sequencing was done on a sample of blood. The CDR3 reads CASNGGGYEQFF. CDR3 coding DNA: TGTGCCAGCAACGGCGGCGGATATGAGCAGTTCTTC.